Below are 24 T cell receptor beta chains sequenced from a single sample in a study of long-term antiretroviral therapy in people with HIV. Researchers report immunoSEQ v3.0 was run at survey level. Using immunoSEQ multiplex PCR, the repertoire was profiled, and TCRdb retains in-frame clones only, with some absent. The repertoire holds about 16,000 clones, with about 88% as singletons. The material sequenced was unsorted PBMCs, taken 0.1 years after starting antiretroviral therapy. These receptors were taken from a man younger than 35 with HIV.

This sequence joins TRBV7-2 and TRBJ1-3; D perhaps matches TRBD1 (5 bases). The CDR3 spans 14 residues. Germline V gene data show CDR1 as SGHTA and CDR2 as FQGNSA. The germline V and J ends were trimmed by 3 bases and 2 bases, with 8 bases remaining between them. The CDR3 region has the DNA TGTGCCAGCAGCTTCGGGGCAGCTGGAAACACCATATATTTT. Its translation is CASSFGAAGNTIYF.

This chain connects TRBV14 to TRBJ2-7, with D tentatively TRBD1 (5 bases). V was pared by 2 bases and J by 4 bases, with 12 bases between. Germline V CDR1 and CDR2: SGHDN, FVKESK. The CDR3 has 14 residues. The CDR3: CASSQWGKVYEQYF. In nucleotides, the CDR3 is TGTGCCAGCAGCCAATGGGGCAAGGTATACGAGCAGTACTTC.

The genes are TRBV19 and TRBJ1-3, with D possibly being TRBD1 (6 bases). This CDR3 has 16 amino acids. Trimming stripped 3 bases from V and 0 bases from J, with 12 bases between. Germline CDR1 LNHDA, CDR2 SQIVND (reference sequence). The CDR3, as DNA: TGTGCCAGTAGTATCGGCGGGGACATCTCTGGAAACACCATATATTTT. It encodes CASSIGGDISGNTIYF.

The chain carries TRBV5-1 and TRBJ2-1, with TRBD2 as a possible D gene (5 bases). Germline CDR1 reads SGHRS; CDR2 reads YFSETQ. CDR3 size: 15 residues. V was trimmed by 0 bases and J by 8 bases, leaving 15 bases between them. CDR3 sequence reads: CASSLEDWRSDEQFF. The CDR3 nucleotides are TGCGCCAGCAGCTTGGAGGACTGGAGATCGGATGAGCAGTTCTTC.

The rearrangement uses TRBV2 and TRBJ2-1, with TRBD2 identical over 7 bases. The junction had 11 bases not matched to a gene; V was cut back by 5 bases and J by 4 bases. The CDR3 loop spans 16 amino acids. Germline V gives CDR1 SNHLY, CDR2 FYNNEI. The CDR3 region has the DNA TGTGCCAGCAGTCCCTCCTCCGGGACTATTTACAATGAGCAGTTCTTC. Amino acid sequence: CASSPSSGTIYNEQFF.

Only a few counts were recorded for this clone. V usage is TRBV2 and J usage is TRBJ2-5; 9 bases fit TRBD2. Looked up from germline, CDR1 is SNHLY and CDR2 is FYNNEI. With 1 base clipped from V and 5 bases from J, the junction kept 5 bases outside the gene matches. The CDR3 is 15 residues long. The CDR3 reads CASSEGGGAEETQYF. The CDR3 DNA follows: TGTGCCAGCAGTGAAGGCGGGGGGGCCGAGGAGACCCAGTACTTC.

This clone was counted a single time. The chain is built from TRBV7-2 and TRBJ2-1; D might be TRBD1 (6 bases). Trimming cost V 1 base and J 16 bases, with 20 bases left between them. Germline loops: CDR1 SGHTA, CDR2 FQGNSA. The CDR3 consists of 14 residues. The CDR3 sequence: CASSLGGFEGVVFF. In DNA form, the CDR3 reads TGTGCCAGCAGCTTAGGAGGATTTGAGGGGGTGGTTTTCTTC.

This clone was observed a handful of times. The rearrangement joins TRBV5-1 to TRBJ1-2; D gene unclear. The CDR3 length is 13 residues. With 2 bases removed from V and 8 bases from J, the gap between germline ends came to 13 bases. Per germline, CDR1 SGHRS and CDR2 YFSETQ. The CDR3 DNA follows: TGCGCCAGCAGCTTTTGGAGTAAGGAAGGCTACACCTTC. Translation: CASSFWSKEGYTF. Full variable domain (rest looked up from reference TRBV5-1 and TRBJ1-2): KAGVTQTPRYLIKTRGQQVTLSCSPISGHRSVSWYQQTPGQGLQFLFEYFSETQRNKGNFPGRFSGRQFSNSRSEMNVSTLELGDSALYLCASSFWSKEGYTFGSGTRLTVV.

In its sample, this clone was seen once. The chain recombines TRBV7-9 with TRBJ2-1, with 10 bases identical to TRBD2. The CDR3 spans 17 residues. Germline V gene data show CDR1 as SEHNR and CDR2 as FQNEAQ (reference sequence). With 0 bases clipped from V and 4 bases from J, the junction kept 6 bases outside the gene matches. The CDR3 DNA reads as TGTGCCAGCAGCTTAGCGCGGAGCGGGGGGGTATACAATGAGCAGTTCTTC. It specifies CASSLARSGGVYNEQFF.

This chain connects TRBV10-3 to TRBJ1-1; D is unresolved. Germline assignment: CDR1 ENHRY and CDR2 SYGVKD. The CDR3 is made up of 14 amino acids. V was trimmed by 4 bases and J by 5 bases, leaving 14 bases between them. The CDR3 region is CAISGDVGWTEAFF. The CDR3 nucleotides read TGTGCCATCAGTGGAGATGTGGGATGGACTGAAGCTTTCTTT.

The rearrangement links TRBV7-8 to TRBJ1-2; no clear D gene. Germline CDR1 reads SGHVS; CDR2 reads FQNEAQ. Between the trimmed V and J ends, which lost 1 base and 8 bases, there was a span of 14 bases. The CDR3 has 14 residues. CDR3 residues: CASSLVVEDDGYTF. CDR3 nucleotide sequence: TGTGCCAGCAGCTTAGTTGTAGAAGACGACGGCTACACCTTC.

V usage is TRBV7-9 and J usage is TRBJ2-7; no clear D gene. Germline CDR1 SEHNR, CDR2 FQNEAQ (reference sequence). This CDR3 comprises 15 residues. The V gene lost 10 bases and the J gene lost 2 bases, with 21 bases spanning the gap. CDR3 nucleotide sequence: TGTGCCACCAAAGAGGTCCATCGATCGCCCTACGAGCAGTACTTC. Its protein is CATKEVHRSPYEQYF.

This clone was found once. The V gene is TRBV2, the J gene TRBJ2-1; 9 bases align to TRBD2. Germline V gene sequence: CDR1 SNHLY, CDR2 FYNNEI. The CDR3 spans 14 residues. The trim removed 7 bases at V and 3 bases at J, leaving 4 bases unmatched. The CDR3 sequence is CASTPSGVYNEQFF. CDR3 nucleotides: TGTGCCAGCACCCCTAGCGGGGTCTACAATGAGCAGTTCTTC.

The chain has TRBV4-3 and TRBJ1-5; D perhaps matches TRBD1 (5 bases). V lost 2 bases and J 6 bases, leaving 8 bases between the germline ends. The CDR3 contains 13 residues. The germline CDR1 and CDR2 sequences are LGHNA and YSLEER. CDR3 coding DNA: TGCGCCAGCAGCCAAAGTAGGGGTCAGCCCCAGCATTTT. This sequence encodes CASSQSRGQPQHF.

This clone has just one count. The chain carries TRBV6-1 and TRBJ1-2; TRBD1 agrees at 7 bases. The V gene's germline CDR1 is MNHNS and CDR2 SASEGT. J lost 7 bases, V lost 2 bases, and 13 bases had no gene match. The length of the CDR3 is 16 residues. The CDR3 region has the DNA TGTGCCAGCAGTGAAAGCCTCACAGGGGTGGTAGGTGGCTACACCTTC. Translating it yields CASSESLTGVVGGYTF.

CDR3 amino acids: CASSRVGEEKLFF. DNA of the CDR3: TGTGCCAGCAGTCGGGTGGGAGAGGAAAAACTGTTTTTT. The chain has TRBV6-6 and TRBJ1-4, with D unclear. Germline values: CDR1 MNHNY, CDR2 SVGAGI (reference sequence). V was clipped by 5 bases and J by 8 bases, with 12 bases between them. CDR3 length equals 13 residues.

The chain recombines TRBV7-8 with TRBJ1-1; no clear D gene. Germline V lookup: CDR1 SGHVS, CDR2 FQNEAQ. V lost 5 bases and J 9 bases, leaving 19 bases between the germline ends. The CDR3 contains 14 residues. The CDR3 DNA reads TGTGCCAGCAGCGCAGAACCCCCGGGAGCTAAAGCTTTCTTT. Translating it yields CASSAEPPGAKAFF.

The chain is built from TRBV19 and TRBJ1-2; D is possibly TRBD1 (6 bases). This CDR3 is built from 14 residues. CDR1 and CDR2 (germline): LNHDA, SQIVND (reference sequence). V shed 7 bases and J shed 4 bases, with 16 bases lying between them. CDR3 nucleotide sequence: TGTGCCAGTAAAACCCTTGGGGGGCCCTATGGCTACACCTTC. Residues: CASKTLGGPYGYTF.

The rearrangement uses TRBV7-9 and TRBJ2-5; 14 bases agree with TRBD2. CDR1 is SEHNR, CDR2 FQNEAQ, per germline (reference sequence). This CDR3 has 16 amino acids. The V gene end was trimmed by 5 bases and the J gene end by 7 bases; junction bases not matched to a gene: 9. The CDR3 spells CASSTGPGLAGGTQYF. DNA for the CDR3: TGTGCCAGCAGCACCGGGCCCGGACTAGCGGGGGGGACCCAGTACTTC.

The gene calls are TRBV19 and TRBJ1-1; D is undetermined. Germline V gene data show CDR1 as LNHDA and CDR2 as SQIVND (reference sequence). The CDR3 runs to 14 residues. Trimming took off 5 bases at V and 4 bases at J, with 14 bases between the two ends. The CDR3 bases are TGTGCCAGTAGTCCGGGTCGGGGTTTCACTGAAGCTTTCTTT. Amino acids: CASSPGRGFTEAFF.

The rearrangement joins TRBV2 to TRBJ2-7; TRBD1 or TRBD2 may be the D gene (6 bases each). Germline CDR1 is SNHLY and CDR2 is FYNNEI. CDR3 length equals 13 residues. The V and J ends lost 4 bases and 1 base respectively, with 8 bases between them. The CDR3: CASSGGASYEQYF. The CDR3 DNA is TGTGCCAGCAGTGGGGGGGCTTCCTACGAGCAGTACTTC. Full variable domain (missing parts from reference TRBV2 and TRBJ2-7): EPEVTQTPSHQVTQMGQEVILRCVPISNHLYFYWYRQILGQKVEFLVSFYNNEISEKSEIFDDQFSVERPDGSNFTLKIRSTKLEDSAMYFCASSGGASYEQYFGPGTRLTVT.

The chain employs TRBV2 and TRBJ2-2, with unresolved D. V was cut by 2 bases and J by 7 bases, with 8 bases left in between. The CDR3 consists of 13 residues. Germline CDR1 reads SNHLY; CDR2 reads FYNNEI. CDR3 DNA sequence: TGTGCCAGCAGTGAAATGACCGTCGGGGAGCTGTTTTTT. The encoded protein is CASSEMTVGELFF.

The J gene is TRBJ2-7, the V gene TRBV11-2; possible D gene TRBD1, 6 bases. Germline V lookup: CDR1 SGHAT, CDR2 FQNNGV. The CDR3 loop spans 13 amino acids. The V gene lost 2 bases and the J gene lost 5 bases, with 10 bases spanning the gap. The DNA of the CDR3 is TGTGCCAGCAGCTTAATGGGGGCCAACGAGCAGTACTTC. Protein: CASSLMGANEQYF.

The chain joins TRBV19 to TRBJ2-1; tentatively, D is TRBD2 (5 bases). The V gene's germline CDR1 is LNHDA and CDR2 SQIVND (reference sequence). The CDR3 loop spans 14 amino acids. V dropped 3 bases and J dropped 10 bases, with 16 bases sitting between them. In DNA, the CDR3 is TGTGCCAGTAGTATTGGCCCTCGCTCTAGCGAGCAGTTCTTC. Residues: CASSIGPRSSEQFF.